This TCR beta chain was profiled in a study of tumor-infiltrating lymphocytes in primary liver carcinoma (dated by TCRdb to about 2017). With regard to the full study: Between November 2015 and March 2016, a handful of patients in China with histopathologically diagnosed primary liver carcinoma had surgical resection. The study combined TCRbeta repertoire sequencing, expression microarrays and whole-exome sequencing across five regions of each liver tumor, with adjacent normal tissue and blood. High reproducibility was observed for the technical replicate repertoires, with mean shared-clone rates approximately 0.9 and correlation coefficients above 0.95. Each sample produced about 3.5 to 7.13 million productive TCRbeta reads, and read depth showed no significant difference between tissue types. A total of around 35 specimens from 5 patients, comprising some 25 tumor regions, 5 adjacent noncancerous liver tissues and 5 peripheral blood samples, were covered by TCRbeta repertoire sequencing. The five patients, three men and two women aged 30 to 69 years, had hepatocellular carcinoma (four) or combined HCC and intrahepatic cholangiocarcinoma (one). The five patients had tumors staged T1-T3 N0M0, with maximum diameters ranging from about 4.2 to 10 cm. Here is what the overall study found, with its caveats: The top 250 clones accounted for a significantly greater share of the repertoire in tumors than in blood (p = 0.039). Only a few patients were included in the study, and the authors note that the findings should be validated in a larger study. Because sequencing covered only the TCR beta chain and unpaired alpha chains were not captured, true repertoire diversity is likely underestimated. Consistent with antigen-driven expansion, pairs of tumor regions showed higher repertoire overlap (mean about 36%) than either tumor-adjacent pairs (roughly 17%) or tumor-blood pairs (approximately 15%). Comparison of CD4+ and CD8+ T cell repertoires was precluded by the use of bulk unsorted samples.

The CDR3 contains 14 residues, cysteine and phenylalanine counted. Only CDR3 DNA remains: 42 bases, in frame from the first base. Blood RNA was extracted from unsorted whole blood using TRIzol reagent, and germline DNA was obtained with the DNeasy Blood & Tissue kit. At the time of sampling, the patients were treatment-naive and had chronic HBV infection. Around 3.9 milliliters of peripheral blood were collected into K2EDTA tubes before surgery. As to this clonotype: The clone's antigen remains unknown. This may arise from a read error, as a much more abundant clone is one base away.

A constant-region primer and ProtoScript II reverse transcriptase were used to reverse-transcribe TCRbeta-specific cDNA from around 530 ng total RNA. Construction of the TCRbeta libraries relied on three nested rounds of multiplex PCR, following a slightly modified ARM-PCR procedure. Multiplex TRBV1-TRBV30 forward primers and a Cbeta reverse primer were used in the first two PCR rounds, each of which was run for approximately 10 cycles. Sample barcodes and Illumina adapters were attached in a final 25-cycle PCR using Deep VentR polymerase. Before sequencing, amplicons between 200 and 500 bp were purified from gel using a QIAquick gel extraction kit. An Illumina HiSeq 2500 was used to sequence the TCRbeta amplicons, generating 250-bp paired-end reads. The original methods were these. Reads were quality-trimmed with Trimmomatic v0.33, and paired reads were merged with FLASH v1.2.11 to recover full CDR3 sequences. MiGEC v1.2.1b assigned V, D and J germline segments to the rearranged TCRbeta sequences. Clonotype statistics and Shannon-Wiener diversity indices were computed with VDJtools v1.0.0. Except for diversity analysis, only each sample's 250 most abundant clonotypes were used in subsequent analyses to reduce sampling bias. TCRdb applied fastp at Q25 and MiXCR to the public reads, then kept only in-frame beta chains. Every CDR3 protein is listed once, alongside the most common genes and DNA of its rows. TCRdb, not the original authors, processed these V and J calls. In all, the sample holds 300,000 to 400,000 distinct CDR3 sequences, and 65% of those were seen once. Clones ranked in the top ten supply 6.5% of the sample.

The chain is made from TRBV12-3 or TRBV12-4 and TRBJ1-6, with the identity of the D gene unclear. Sequenced sample: peripheral blood. The TCR was taken from a man between 40 and 49 years old with primary liver carcinoma and hepatitis B virus infection. The CDR3: CVSSLSLAYSPLHF. The sequence in DNA is TGTGTCAGCAGTTTAAGCCTGGCCTATTCACCCCTCCACTTT.